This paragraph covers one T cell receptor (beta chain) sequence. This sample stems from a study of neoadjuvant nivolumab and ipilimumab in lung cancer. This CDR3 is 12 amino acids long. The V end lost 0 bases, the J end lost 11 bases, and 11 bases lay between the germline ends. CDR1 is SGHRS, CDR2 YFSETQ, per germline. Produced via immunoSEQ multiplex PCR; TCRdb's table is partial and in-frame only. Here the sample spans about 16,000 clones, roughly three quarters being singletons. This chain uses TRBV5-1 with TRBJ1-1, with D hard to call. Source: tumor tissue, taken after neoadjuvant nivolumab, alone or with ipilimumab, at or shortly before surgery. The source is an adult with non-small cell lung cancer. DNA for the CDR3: TGCGCCAGCAGCTTGGCCGGGGTTGGGGCTTTCTTT. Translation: CASSLAGVGAFF.